A selection of T cell receptor beta chains follows, all from one sample in a study of a mutant IDH1 vaccine in newly diagnosed glioma. Repertoires were generated with immunoSEQ multiplex PCR, while TCRdb's copy carries only in-frame clones and drops some. Here the sample spans over 55,000 clones, around 91% being singletons. These TCRs are of unknown antigen specificity. The specimen was PBMCs, collected from a glioma patient whose treatment included an IDH1 peptide vaccine. The receptors stem from a man in his forties with glioma. The CDR3 runs from the conserved cysteine through the conserved F or W. The D gene is left open where the match is weak. Clone size is shown for a subset of rows, as once, few, many or a class of expanded clone.

clone size	J gene	CDR3 length	V gene	D gene	CDR3 DNA	CDR3 protein
.	TRBJ1-2	11	TRBV30	.	TGTGCCTGGAGTGATCTCTATGGCTACACCTTC	CAWSDLYGYTF
.	TRBJ2-3	12	TRBV7-2	.	TGTGCCAGCAGCCCCTCGGTGATAAAGCAGTATTTT	CASSPSVIKQYF
once	TRBJ2-4	16	TRBV9	TRBD2	TGTGCCAGCAGCTCCCGGACTAGTGAGGCCAAAAACATTCAGTACTTC	CASSSRTSEAKNIQYF
.	TRBJ2-7	14	TRBV28	.	TGTGCCAGCAGTTTACCGGGAGTCTCTTACGAGCAGTACTTC	CASSLPGVSYEQYF
.	TRBJ2-2	16	TRBV4-1	TRBD2	TGCGCCAGCAACTTTATGCGGGGGGGCGCCACCGGGGAGCTGTTTTTT	CASNFMRGGATGELFF
.	TRBJ2-5	14	TRBV28	.	TGTGCCAGCAGTTTAAGCCAGATACAAGAGACCCAGTACTTC	CASSLSQIQETQYF
.	TRBJ2-2	16	TRBV27	.	TGTGCCAGCAGTTTAGTGGCCAGGTCCTACACCGGGGAGCTGTTTTTT	CASSLVARSYTGELFF
.	TRBJ2-1	17	TRBV21-1	.	TGTGCCAGCAGCAAAGCGAAGACAGGGCTTTCCTACAATGAGCAGTTCTTC	CASSKAKTGLSYNEQFF
.	TRBJ1-5	16	TRBV4-1	.	TGCGCCAGCAGCCATAAAGAGGTGACTCCCAATCAGCCCCAGCATTTT	CASSHKEVTPNQPQHF
.	TRBJ1-6	12	TRBV7-9	.	TGTGCCAGCAGCGCAGGGGATTCACCCCTCCACTTT	CASSAGDSPLHF
.	TRBJ2-3	13	TRBV5-1	.	TGCGCCAGCAGCGCAGGGCGCACAGATACGCAGTATTTT	CASSAGRTDTQYF
.	TRBJ2-3	15	TRBV28	.	TGTGCCAGCAGTTTAATGTCTAGCGGCACAGATACGCAGTATTTT	CASSLMSSGTDTQYF
.	TRBJ2-2	17	TRBV5-5	TRBD2	TGTGCCAGCACCAACCGCCAGACTAGCGGAAACACCGGGGAGCTGTTTTTT	CASTNRQTSGNTGELFF
.	TRBJ2-2	17	TRBV19	TRBD1	TGTGCCAGTAGTATAGAGGGGACAGGGGGTTCCACCGGGGAGCTGTTTTTT	CASSIEGTGGSTGELFF
.	TRBJ2-1	16	TRBV28	TRBD1	TGTGCCAGCAGTGATTACAGGGGGTCTCGTAGCAATGAGCAGTTCTTC	CASSDYRGSRSNEQFF
.	TRBJ2-1	16	TRBV28	.	TGTGCCAGCAGGCCACACCCGCGGGGGCGATACAATGAGCAGTTCTTC	CASRPHPRGRYNEQFF
.	TRBJ1-3	13	TRBV19	.	TGTGCCAGTAGTATAAATACCGGAAACACCATATATTTT	CASSINTGNTIYF
once	TRBJ1-4	14	TRBV5-1	.	TGCGCCAGCAGCCTCGATCCCTCGTCGAGAAAACTGTTTTTT	CASSLDPSSRKLFF
.	TRBJ1-1	12	TRBV30	.	TGTGCCTGGAGTTTGTGGAACACTGAAGCTTTCTTT	CAWSLWNTEAFF
.	TRBJ1-2	16	TRBV2	TRBD1	TGTGCCAGCAGTGACAGGGGGCGAGGCATTAACTATGGCTACACCTTC	CASSDRGRGINYGYTF
.	TRBJ2-7	14	TRBV6-5	.	TGTGCCAGCAGTACGGACTGGGAAAGCTACGAGCAGTACTTC	CASSTDWESYEQYF
.	TRBJ1-1	14	TRBV19	.	TGTGCCAGTAGTCCCGGGACACAGAACACTGAAGCTTTCTTT	CASSPGTQNTEAFF
.	TRBJ1-5	12	TRBV6-1	.	TGTGCCAGCGGGGACAGCAATCAGCCCCAGCATTTT	CASGDSNQPQHF
.	TRBJ2-7	12	TRBV19	.	TGTGCCAGTAGCCCCGGCCCCGGGGAGCAGTACTTC	CASSPGPGEQYF
.	TRBJ1-2	15	TRBV5-1	TRBD1	TGCGCCAGCAGCTGGGGGGGGACAGAGTCCTATGGCTACACCTTC	CASSWGGTESYGYTF
.	TRBJ1-5	14	TRBV5-6	TRBD1	TGTGCCAGCAGCGTGGACAGGGAGGGGTCAGCCCAGCATTTT	CASSVDREGSAQHF
.	TRBJ2-2	14	TRBV7-6	.	TGTGCCAGCAGCTTAGCACGGTACACCGGGGAGCTGTTTTTT	CASSLARYTGELFF
.	TRBJ1-1	11	TRBV29-1	TRBD1	TGCAGCGTGGGGGACAGGGTCATGGTTTTCTTT	CSVGDRVMVFF
few	TRBJ1-1	16	TRBV4-1	.	TGCGCCAGCAGCCAAGGGACAACGACAGTAAACACTGAAGCTTTCTTT	CASSQGTTTVNTEAFF
.	TRBJ1-2	18	TRBV7-9	.	TGTGCCAGCAGCTCCACTCTAGGGGGGCCCGACGCTAACTATGGCTACACCTTC	CASSSTLGGPDANYGYTF
.	TRBJ1-1	13	TRBV11-3	.	TGTGCCAGCAGCTTTGCGAGGAACACTGAAGCTTTCTTT	CASSFARNTEAFF
.	TRBJ1-3	16	TRBV28	.	TGTGCCAGCAGATCTGGAGGGTGGAGCTCTGGAAACACCATATATTTT	CASRSGGWSSGNTIYF
.	TRBJ2-5	11	TRBV5-8	.	TGTGCCAGCCGTAGTCGAGAGACCCAGTACTTC	CASRSRETQYF
.	TRBJ1-1	14	TRBV29-1	.	TGCAGCGTCCAAGGGAGGGTTTTGAACACTGAAGCTTTCTTT	CSVQGRVLNTEAFF
.	TRBJ1-5	15	TRBV18	.	TGTGCCAGCTCACGGGCGAGGGATAGCAATCAGCCCCAGCATTTT	CASSRARDSNQPQHF
few	TRBJ2-7	14	TRBV6-5	.	TGTGCCAGCAGTTCAGACACCTCATCCTACGAGCAGTACTTC	CASSSDTSSYEQYF
.	TRBJ1-6	14	TRBV6-4	TRBD1	TGTGCCAGCAGTGTGGGGACAGGCAATTCACCCCTCCACTTT	CASSVGTGNSPLHF
.	TRBJ1-1	16	TRBV5-4	TRBD1	TGTGCCAGCAGCTTAACCCCTCTACAGGGGGCTACTGAAGCTTTCTTT	CASSLTPLQGATEAFF
.	TRBJ2-1	17	TRBV18	.	TGTGCCAGCTCAGAACTAGTCCAGGTTTTCTCCTACAATGAGCAGTTCTTC	CASSELVQVFSYNEQFF
.	TRBJ2-3	14	TRBV5-5	.	TGTGCCAGCAGCCCCCGCTGGTCCGAAGATACGCAGTATTTT	CASSPRWSEDTQYF
.	TRBJ2-7	13	TRBV28	.	TGTGCCAGCCGGAGATTAACAGGGAACGAGCAGTACTTC	CASRRLTGNEQYF
.	TRBJ1-1	13	TRBV19	.	TGTGCCAGTAGTACCCTAGAGGGGACTGAAGCTTTCTTT	CASSTLEGTEAFF
.	TRBJ2-1	16	TRBV5-1	.	TGCGCCAGCAGCTTGGATGGCCGCAGCTCCTACAATGAGCAGTTCTTC	CASSLDGRSSYNEQFF
once	TRBJ2-1	17	TRBV4-1	TRBD2	TGCGCCAGCAGCCAAAATCCGGGACTAGCGGGGTGGAATGAGCAGTTCTTC	CASSQNPGLAGWNEQFF
.	TRBJ1-6	15	TRBV19	.	TGTGCCAGTAGTACCTCCCCAGGGAGCGACTCACCCCTCCACTTT	CASSTSPGSDSPLHF
.	TRBJ1-1	14	TRBV5-1	TRBD1	TGCGCCAGCAGCACAGGGACAGGGTGGACTGAAGCTTTCTTT	CASSTGTGWTEAFF
.	TRBJ2-3	14	TRBV5-6	.	TGTGCCAGCAGCTTGGTCAGGGGAACAGATACGCAGTATTTT	CASSLVRGTDTQYF
.	TRBJ1-5	12	TRBV28	.	TGTGCCAGCATGAGCACCCGTCAGCCCCATCATTTT	CASMSTRQPHHF
.	TRBJ2-1	16	TRBV7-9	.	TGTGCCAGCAGTTCCTTGTACGGTGGAGTCTACAATGAGCAGTTCTTC	CASSSLYGGVYNEQFF
.	TRBJ1-1	12	TRBV30	.	TGTGCCTGGAGTGTAAGTGGTCTGGCGGCTTTCTTT	CAWSVSGLAAFF
.	TRBJ2-5	14	TRBV9	TRBD2	TGTGCCAGCAGCGTGAGCGGGGGGGCGGGGACCCAGTACTTC	CASSVSGGAGTQYF